The 20 T cell receptor beta chains given below trace back to one sample, sequenced in a study of T cells in localized non-small cell lung cancer (dated by TCRdb to about 2020). The method was the immunoSEQ multiplex PCR assay. TCRdb provides this immuneACCESS table in a form limited to in-frame rearrangements. Some clones are lacking; in checked studies, under half of them reflect an unresolved V gene, and why the rest are absent is not known. Across this sample there are 25,000 to 35,000 clones, with approximately 84% seen only once. The ten largest clonotypes hold around 5.3% of the sample. The sample consisted of peripheral blood mononuclear cells, taken before any cancer treatment. These receptors came from a man aged 35 to 69 with stage III lung adenocarcinoma.

V gene TRBV28 combines with J gene TRBJ2-3; TRBD1 matches 11 bases. The CDR3 consists of 16 residues. V shed 6 bases and J 3 bases; nucleotides not matched to a gene: 8. Looked up from germline, CDR1 is MDHEN and CDR2 is SYDVKM. Here the CDR3 DNA reads TGTGCCAGCAGCCCCGGACAGGGGGCTTGGACAGATACGCAGTATTTT. It translates to CASSPGQGAWTDTQYF.

The rearrangement joins TRBV16 to TRBJ1-5; D call uncertain. V lost 4 bases and J lost 1, with 5 bases in between. The CDR3 contains 13 residues. Germline V gene lookup returns CDR1 KGHSY and CDR2 FQNENV. In nucleotides, the CDR3 is TGTGCCAGCAGCCCACAGAGCAATCAGCCCCAGCATTTT. It translates to CASSPQSNQPQHF.

The V gene is TRBV13, the J gene TRBJ2-2; 9 nucleotides match TRBD1. The CDR3 totals 16 residues. CDR1 is PRHDT and CDR2 is FYEKMQ in the germline V gene (reference sequence). Trimming at V came to 5 bases and at J to 3 bases, leaving 7 bases not matched to a gene. CDR3 coding DNA: TGTGCCAGCAGCCCCCCGGGACAGGGATACACCGGGGAGCTGTTTTTT. It encodes CASSPPGQGYTGELFF.

V gene TRBV6-5 combines with J gene TRBJ1-3; D ambiguous. The CDR3 consists of 15 residues. Germline V gene data show CDR1 as MNHEY and CDR2 as SVGAGI. The V and J ends lost 0 bases and 3 bases respectively, with 9 bases between them. This chain's CDR3 is CASSYSRFGGNTIYF. Here the CDR3 DNA reads TGTGCCAGCAGTTACTCGAGATTCGGTGGAAACACCATATATTTT.

The chain combines TRBV7-2 with TRBJ1-6; TRBD1 matches at 10 bases. Trimming took 5 bases from V and 4 from J; bases not matched to a gene: 5. CDR1 is SGHTA, CDR2 FQGNSA, per germline. The CDR3 contains 16 residues. The CDR3 protein is CASSPRTGGYNSPLHF. The CDR3 DNA follows: TGTGCCAGCAGCCCCCGGACAGGGGGGTATAATTCACCCCTCCACTTT.

DNA for the CDR3: TGCGCCAGCAGCTTGGGCACAGGAGGCTACGAGCAGTACTTC. It codes for CASSLGTGGYEQYF. V usage is TRBV5-1 and J usage is TRBJ2-7; tentatively, D is TRBD1 or TRBD2 (5 bases each). The length of the CDR3 is 14 residues. V lost 0 bases, J lost 3 bases, and 10 bases lay in between. Germline values: CDR1 SGHRS, CDR2 YFSETQ.

V gene TRBV27 combines with J gene TRBJ1-1; D remains ambiguous. The CDR3 spans 13 residues. Germline CDR1 reads MNHEY; CDR2 reads SMNVEV (reference sequence). V gave up 3 bases and J gave up 1 base, with 6 bases separating them. The CDR3 protein is CASSFLPNTEAFF. DNA of the CDR3: TGTGCCAGCAGTTTTTTACCGAACACTGAAGCTTTCTTT.

The table lists this clone with a few counts. This CDR3 is CASSRREGDGNTIYF. The CDR3, as DNA: TGTGCCAGCAGCCGTCGAGAAGGGGACGGAAACACCATATATTTT. The J gene is TRBJ1-3, the V gene TRBV11-1; maybe TRBD1 (5 bases). V shed 5 bases and J shed 4 bases, with 15 bases lying between them. There are 15 residues in the CDR3. Germline CDR1 is SGHAT and CDR2 is FQDESV (reference sequence). Based on the CDR3 plus reference TRBV11-1 and TRBJ1-3, the full variable domain is EAEVAQSPRYKITEKSQAVAFWCDPISGHATLYWYRQILGQGPELLVQFQDESVVDDSQLPKDRFSAERLKGVDSTLKIQPAELGDSAMYLCASSRREGDGNTIYFGEGSWLTVV.

This rearrangement joins TRBV11-2 to TRBJ2-7; 8 positions match TRBD1. This CDR3 contains 14 residues. Germline assignment: CDR1 SGHAT and CDR2 FQNNGV. After removal of 4 bases from V and 3 bases from J, the junction contained 5 bases not matched to a gene. CDR3 region: CASSSRQGNYEQYF. The DNA of the CDR3 is TGTGCCAGCAGCTCACGACAGGGGAACTACGAGCAGTACTTC.

The J gene is TRBJ1-2, the V gene TRBV30; D is unresolved. CDR3 size: 12 residues. Germline V gene sequence: CDR1 GTSNPN, CDR2 SVGIG (reference sequence). Trimming left V 3 bases short and J 2 bases short, with 7 bases between. The CDR3 protein is CAWRVINYGYTF. The CDR3 DNA sequence: TGTGCCTGGAGGGTGATAAACTATGGCTACACCTTC.

Regarding this clone: An end of the junction differs from the germline gene, which may be a read error. The CDR3 nucleotides read TGTGCCAGCAGCGAGGGTGCCGGGGGCCTCTACTCCTTC. As protein: CASSEGAGGLYSF. The genes are TRBV7-9 and TRBJ1-2, with D perhaps TRBD1 (6 bases). Germline values: CDR1 SEHNR, CDR2 FQNEAQ (reference sequence). CDR3 length: 13 amino acids.

In DNA form, the CDR3 reads TGCAGCGTTGAGGGTGGGGGGGCCAAAAACATTCAGTACTTC. Translating it yields CSVEGGGAKNIQYF. This rearrangement joins TRBV29-1 to TRBJ2-4; D may be TRBD2 (6 bases). Trimming removed 3 bases at V and 1 base at J, with 10 bases between. The CDR3 length is 14 residues. Germline lookup yields CDR1 SQVTM and CDR2 ANQGSEA.

The CDR3 sequence: CASSSRRLNTEAFF. For the CDR3, the DNA is TGTGCCAGCAGCTCAAGGAGATTGAACACTGAAGCTTTCTTT. This rearrangement joins TRBV7-8 to TRBJ1-1, with D uncertain. Trimming took 4 bases from V and 0 from J, leaving 9 bases between them. The germline CDR1 and CDR2 sequences are SGHVS and FQNEAQ. This CDR3 has 14 residues.

V and J are TRBV7-8 and TRBJ1-4; D is possibly TRBD1 (5 bases). V dropped 2 bases and J dropped 11 bases, with 15 bases sitting between them. The V gene's germline CDR1 is SGHVS and CDR2 FQNEAQ. The CDR3 extends over 14 amino acids. CDR3 residues: CASSLRAAGGKLFF. As DNA, the CDR3 is TGTGCCAGCAGCTTACGGGCGGCTGGGGGTAAACTGTTTTTT.

This clone was recorded only once. This chain links TRBV10-3 with TRBJ2-6; tentatively, D is TRBD1 or TRBD2 (7 bases each). The CDR3 has 17 amino acids. Germline-derived CDR1 and CDR2 are ENHRY and SYGVKD. Deletions cut 4 bases from V and 0 bases from J, with 13 bases between. The CDR3 nucleotides are TGTGCCATCAGTGGCGGGGGACAGTTCTCTGGGGCCAACGTCCTGACTTTC. Its translation is CAISGGGQFSGANVLTF.

The CDR3 DNA is TGTGCCAGCAGCGGCTTGTACGAGCAGTACTTC. This codes for CASSGLYEQYF. The chain combines TRBV6-1 with TRBJ2-7; D unclear. With 6 bases removed from V and 4 bases from J, the gap between germline ends came to 7 bases. There are 11 residues in the CDR3. Germline CDR1 and CDR2: MNHNS and SASEGT.

The gene calls are TRBV6-1 and TRBJ1-5, with a possible D match to TRBD1 (5 bases). The CDR3 consists of 15 residues. V lost 7 bases to trimming and J lost 0 bases, with 13 bases between them. CDR1 is MNHNS and CDR2 is SASEGT in the germline V gene. CDR3 protein: CASKGQTNSNQPQHF. The CDR3 DNA reads TGTGCCAGCAAGGGGCAGACCAATAGCAATCAGCCCCAGCATTTT.

The chain is built from TRBV5-4 and TRBJ2-1; 12 bases agree with TRBD2. Germline V gene data show CDR1 as SGHNT and CDR2 as YYREEE (reference sequence). The CDR3 runs 16 residues. V was clipped by 3 bases and J by 6 bases; unmatched bases: 7. CDR3 loop: CASSSGLAGLFNEQFF. For the CDR3, the DNA is TGTGCCAGCAGCTCGGGACTAGCGGGCCTATTCAATGAGCAGTTCTTC. Filled out from reference TRBV5-4 and TRBJ2-1, the complete variable domain reads ETGVTQSPTHLIKTRGQQVTLRCSSQSGHNTVSWYQQALGQGPQFIFQYYREEENGRGNFPPRFSGLQFPNYSSELNVNALELDDSALYLCASSSGLAGLFNEQFFGPGTRLTVL.

The chain joins TRBV5-1 to TRBJ1-5; no definite D call. The CDR3 length is 13 residues. The ends were cut back, 4 bases at V and 0 bases at J, with 5 bases in the middle. Germline assignment: CDR1 SGHRS and CDR2 YFSETQ. CDR3 nucleotide sequence: TGCGCCAGCAGCACTGGTAGCAATCAGCCCCAGCATTTT. Translation: CASSTGSNQPQHF.

This clone was counted a few times. This same CDR3 is encoded by further DNA sequences in the sample. CDR3 DNA sequence: TGTGCCAGCAGCCCCCGGGGGCCAGATACGCAGTATTTT. It specifies CASSPRGPDTQYF. The rearrangement links TRBV7-9 to TRBJ2-3; D is possibly TRBD1 or TRBD2 (6 bases each). There are 13 residues in the CDR3. V lost 5 bases to trimming and J lost 4 bases, with 10 bases between them. Germline-derived CDR1 and CDR2 are SEHNR and FQNEAQ (reference sequence).